Each of the 16 T cell receptor beta chains below was sequenced from the same sample in a study of blood T cell repertoires in COVID-19. Method: immunoSEQ multiplex PCR; TCRdb's copy keeps in-frame clones and lacks some. The table includes fewer than 500,000 clones, 80% to 90% detected once. Input material: peripheral blood. The receptor set was obtained from a woman in her 30s with acute or convalescent COVID-19.

The chain couples TRBV5-6 to TRBJ1-2; no clear D. V was trimmed by 4 bases and J by 4 bases, leaving 11 bases between them. The germline V gene encodes CDR1 SGHDT and CDR2 YYEEEE. The CDR3 sequence is 13 residues long. Written as DNA, the CDR3 is TGTGCCAGCAGCCCACGCGGGATCTATGGCTACACCTTC. This translates into CASSPRGIYGYTF.

The chain carries TRBV24-1 and TRBJ1-1; D is ambiguous. CDR1 and CDR2 from the germline V gene are KGHDR and SFDVKD. This CDR3 contains 13 residues. Trimming pared 5 bases from V and 1 base from J, leaving 7 bases between. CDR3: CATSAAGNTEAFF. The DNA of the CDR3 is TGTGCCACCAGTGCCGCGGGGAACACTGAAGCTTTCTTT.

V and J are TRBV5-1 and TRBJ2-5; the D gene is possibly TRBD1 (5 bases). The V gene lost 0 bases and the J gene lost 1 base, with 13 bases spanning the gap. CDR3 length: 16 amino acids. The V gene's germline CDR1 is SGHRS and CDR2 YFSETQ. CDR3 amino acids: CASSLVGVSSQETQYF. CDR3 coding DNA: TGCGCCAGCAGCTTGGTAGGGGTAAGCAGCCAAGAGACCCAGTACTTC. Using reference TRBV5-1 and TRBJ2-5 for the parts outside the CDR3, the full variable domain is KAGVTQTPRYLIKTRGQQVTLSCSPISGHRSVSWYQQTPGQGLQFLFEYFSETQRNKGNFPGRFSGRQFSNSRSEMNVSTLELGDSALYLCASSLVGVSSQETQYFGPGTRLLVL.

V gene TRBV15 combines with J gene TRBJ2-7, with 11 bases matching TRBD2. V trimming: 0 bases; J trimming: 2 bases; junction bases outside the gene matches: 0. Germline CDR1 reads LNHNV; CDR2 reads YYDKDF (reference sequence). CDR3 length equals 15 residues. The CDR3 bases are TGTGCCACCAGCAGAGATAGCGGGGGGGCCTACGAGCAGTACTTC. This encodes CATSRDSGGAYEQYF.

This rearrangement joins TRBV27 to TRBJ2-7; a possible D gene is TRBD2 (5 bases). Germline values: CDR1 MNHEY, CDR2 SMNVEV (reference sequence). V lost 3 bases and J lost 5, with 14 bases in between. The CDR3 is made up of 14 amino acids. The CDR3 coding sequence is TGTGCCAGCAGTTTGGTTCGGGAACGAGACGAGCAGTACTTC. This codes for CASSLVRERDEQYF.

The rearrangement links TRBV2 to TRBJ2-5, with 12 bases lining up with TRBD1. V was clipped by 6 bases and J by 4 bases; unmatched bases: 6. CDR1 is SNHLY, CDR2 FYNNEI, per germline. The CDR3 sequence is 15 residues long. CDR3 loop: CASSGTGGVGETQYF. Written as DNA, the CDR3 is TGTGCCAGCAGCGGGACAGGGGGCGTAGGAGAGACCCAGTACTTC. The whole variable domain, filled in from reference TRBV2 and TRBJ2-5, reads EPEVTQTPSHQVTQMGQEVILRCVPISNHLYFYWYRQILGQKVEFLVSFYNNEISEKSEIFDDQFSVERPDGSNFTLKIRSTKLEDSAMYFCASSGTGGVGETQYFGPGTRLLVL.

The chain links TRBV30 to TRBJ2-7; the match to TRBD1 covers 7 bases. CDR3 length: 13 amino acids. Germline CDR1 is GTSNPN and CDR2 is SVGIG (reference sequence). After removal of 0 bases from V and 4 bases from J, the junction contained 3 bases not matched to a gene. This CDR3 is CAWSVSRGYEQYF. DNA of the CDR3: TGTGCCTGGAGTGTGAGCAGGGGGTACGAGCAGTACTTC. Drawing the rest from reference TRBV30 and TRBJ2-7, the complete variable domain is SQTIHQWPATLVQPVGSPLSLECTVEGTSNPNLYWYRQAAGRGLQLLFYSVGIGQISSEVPQNLSASRPQDRQFILSSKKLLLSDSGFYLCAWSVSRGYEQYFGPGTRLTVT.

The rearrangement uses TRBV15 and TRBJ1-2, with no clear D. Germline CDR1 LNHNV, CDR2 YYDKDF (reference sequence). V lost 1 base to trimming and J lost 7 bases, with 10 bases between them. The CDR3 spans 13 residues. CDR3 nucleotides: TGTGCCACCAGCAGAGTCTCGTTTGTTGGCTACACCTTC. This translates into CATSRVSFVGYTF.

The chain uses TRBV5-8 and TRBJ2-2; TRBD1 matches at 10 bases. The V and J ends lost 3 bases and 3 bases, in that order; junction bases with no gene match: 11. Germline values: CDR1 SGHTS, CDR2 YDEGEE. The CDR3 contains 18 residues. For the CDR3, the DNA is TGTGCCAGCAGCTCCCTTCTGGGACAGGGGACTCACACCGGGGAGCTGTTTTTT. It translates to CASSSLLGQGTHTGELFF.

V and J are TRBV7-6 and TRBJ1-4; 7 bases are a match to TRBD1. Germline values: CDR1 SGHVS, CDR2 FNYEAQ. V was clipped by 5 bases and J by 3 bases; unmatched bases: 6. This CDR3 contains 15 residues. The DNA for the CDR3 is TGTGCCAGCAGCCGGACAGGTCTTCCTAATGAAAAACTGTTTTTT. Translating it yields CASSRTGLPNEKLFF.

This clone has more than one count but fewer than ten. The chain joins TRBV15 to TRBJ1-2, with D tentatively TRBD1 (6 bases). Germline-derived CDR1 and CDR2 are LNHNV and YYDKDF (reference sequence). The CDR3 consists of 15 residues. Trimming took 1 base from V and 2 from J, leaving 11 bases between them. This CDR3 reads CATSRASGQNYGYTF. CDR3 nucleotide sequence: TGTGCCACCAGCAGAGCATCAGGACAGAACTATGGCTACACCTTC.

On this clone itself: A junction boundary mismatches the germline segment, possibly from a read error. V and J are TRBV2 and TRBJ1-6, with 8 bases lining up with TRBD1. There are 15 residues in the CDR3. Germline-derived CDR1 and CDR2 are SNHLY and FYNNEI. The CDR3 here is CASRAGGSSNSPLHF. In DNA form, the CDR3 reads TGTGCCAGCAGGGCAGGGGGCTCCTCTAATTCACCCCTCCACTTT.

This chain joins TRBV27 and TRBJ2-3; D may be TRBD2 (6 bases). The CDR3 has 16 amino acids. Germline-derived CDR1 and CDR2 are MNHEY and SMNVEV (reference sequence). Deletions cut 3 bases from V and 0 bases from J, with 13 bases between. This chain's CDR3 is CASSFGTPTSTDTQYF. The DNA for the CDR3 is TGTGCCAGCAGTTTCGGGACTCCGACTAGCACAGATACGCAGTATTTT.

The gene calls are TRBV30 and TRBJ1-2; TRBD1 aligns across 7 bases. The CDR3 runs to 17 residues. V was clipped by 2 bases and J by 3 bases; unmatched bases: 15. CDR1 is GTSNPN and CDR2 is SVGIG in the germline V gene (reference sequence). The CDR3 reads CAWSTGPTGFPHYGYTF. In DNA, the CDR3 is TGTGCCTGGAGTACCGGGCCGACAGGGTTCCCCCACTATGGCTACACCTTC.

The rearrangement joins TRBV27 to TRBJ2-2; D is perhaps TRBD1 (6 bases). The CDR3 covers 14 residues. Germline loops: CDR1 MNHEY, CDR2 SMNVEV (reference sequence). Trimming removed 5 bases at V and 7 bases at J, with 14 bases between. The CDR3 sequence is CASSITGSFGELFF. The CDR3 DNA reads as TGTGCCAGCAGTATCACAGGGTCGTTCGGGGAGCTGTTTTTT.

The rearrangement uses TRBV6-5 and TRBJ2-7, with 9 bases lining up with TRBD2. This CDR3 region has 14 residues. Germline V gene lookup returns CDR1 MNHEY and CDR2 SVGAGI. Trimming at V came to 7 bases and at J to 2 bases, leaving 6 bases not matched to a gene. The chain's CDR3 is CASNLAGYTYEQYF. The CDR3 region has the DNA TGTGCCAGCAATCTAGCGGGGTACACCTACGAGCAGTACTTC.